The entry below describes one T cell receptor beta chain. Its target is unknown. Trimming stripped 2 bases from V and 5 bases from J, with 19 bases between. The CDR3 length is 17 residues. Looked up from germline, CDR1 is MDHEN and CDR2 is SYDVKM. This record comes from a study of post-analysis software for immune sequencing data. Study-wide results and caveats: The five TRBV segments detected at higher frequency in patients than in controls included TRBV5-6, TRBV5-1 and TRBV20-1.

Included in the TCR beta cDNA libraries were unique molecular identifiers. In TCRdb, the PCR reads were re-called with MiXCR into one record per CDR3 protein. Of about 160,000 distinct CDR3 sequences in the sample, around 34% were seen once. This chain uses TRBV28 with TRBJ2-1; D not resolved. The sequence was collected from a girl aged 10 to 17 with multiple sclerosis. Sample: blood, taken after autologous hematopoietic stem cell transplantation. CDR3 region: CASSLRSVGGLNNEQFF. The CDR3 DNA reads TGTGCCAGCAGTTTAAGAAGTGTTGGCGGTTTGAACAATGAGCAGTTCTTC.